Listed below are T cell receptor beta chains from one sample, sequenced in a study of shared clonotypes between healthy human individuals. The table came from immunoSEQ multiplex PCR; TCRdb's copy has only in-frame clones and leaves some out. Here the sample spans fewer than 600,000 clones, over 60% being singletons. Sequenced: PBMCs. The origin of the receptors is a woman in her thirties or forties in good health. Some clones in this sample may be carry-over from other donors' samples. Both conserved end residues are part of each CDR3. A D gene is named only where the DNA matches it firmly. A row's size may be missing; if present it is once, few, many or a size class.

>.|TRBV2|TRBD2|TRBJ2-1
TGTGCCAGCAGTGAACGGGGGGGCAGCGCCTACAATGAGCAGTTCTTC
CASSERGGSAYNEQFF
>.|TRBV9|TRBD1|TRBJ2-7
TGTGCCAGCAGCACAGGGACAGGCGGGTACGAGCAGTACTTC
CASSTGTGGYEQYF
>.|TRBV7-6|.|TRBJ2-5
TGTGCCAGCAGCTTAGCGGTTGAGACCCAGTACTTC
CASSLAVETQYF
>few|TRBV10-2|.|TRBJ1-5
TGCGCCAGCAGTGAGTCTTCAGGGTATCAGCCCCAGCATTTT
CASSESSGYQPQHF
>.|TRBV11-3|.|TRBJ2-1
TGTGCCAGCAGCTCCCAAGACAGCGAAGAGCAGTTCTTC
CASSSQDSEEQFF
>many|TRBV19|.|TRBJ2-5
TGTGCCAGTAGGGTGCCGGGGGCAGAGACCCAGTACTTC
CASRVPGAETQYF
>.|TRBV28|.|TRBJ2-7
TGTGCCAGCAGTTTCTGGGTGGTCCCCTACGAGCAGTACTTC
CASSFWVVPYEQYF
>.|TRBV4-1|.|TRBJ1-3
TGCGCCAGCAGCCAAAGGGCGCGGGTCTCTGGAAACACCATATATTTT
CASSQRARVSGNTIYF
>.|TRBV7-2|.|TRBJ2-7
TGTGCCAGCAGCGGAACAGACTACGAGCAGTACTTC
CASSGTDYEQYF
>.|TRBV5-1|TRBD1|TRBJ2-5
TGCGCCAGCAGCTTGGTGACAGGGGGCCCGGTCGAGACCCAGTACTTC
CASSLVTGGPVETQYF
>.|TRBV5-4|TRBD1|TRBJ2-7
TGTGCCAGCAGCTCCCTGACGGGACAGGGGTACGAGCAGTACTTC
CASSSLTGQGYEQYF
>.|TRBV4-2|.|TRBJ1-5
TGTGCCAGCAGCCAAGTCGAAGGTACCAATCAGCCCCAGCATTTT
CASSQVEGTNQPQHF
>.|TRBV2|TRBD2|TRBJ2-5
TGTGCCAGCAGCGAGTCCAGCGGGAGGGCGGAGACCCAGTACTTC
CASSESSGRAETQYF
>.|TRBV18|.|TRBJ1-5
TGTGCCAGCTCACAGGGCCGCAATCAGCCCCAGCATTTT
CASSQGRNQPQHF
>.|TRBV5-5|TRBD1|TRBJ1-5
TGTGCCAGCAGTCCACAGGGGGCCGGCAATCAGCCCCAGCATTTT
CASSPQGAGNQPQHF